The clone carrying this T cell receptor (beta chain) was seen a handful of times. As yet, its antigen is unknown. This sample stems from a study of blood T cells in healthy people across ages. Study outcomes and limitations: Both naive CD4+ cell counts and diversity were greater in long-lived donors than in aged donors. Age brought a roughly linear fall in TCR beta diversity measured per million T cells. Naive T cell percentage showed a strong correlation with TCR beta diversity.

The use of a sample-barcoded 5' primer and a J-beta primer mix characterized a second PCR of about 7 to 12 cycles. Sequencing yielded, for each sample, at least 3 million paired-end reads carrying CDR3. TCRdb reanalysed the 5' RACE reads using MiXCR and keeps one entry per CDR3 protein. The sample holds about 2 million distinct CDR3 sequences, roughly 52% seen once. The sequencing input was blood. The clonotype was recovered from a woman aged 40 to 50 in good health.

As DNA, the CDR3 is TGTGCCAGCAGCCCTCGTCCTAGAGACGAGCAGTACTTC. Its translation is CASSPRPRDEQYF. V is TRBV27 and J is TRBJ2-7; D not certain. The V end was cut by 6 bases, the J end by 5 bases, with 14 bases between. Germline V gene lookup returns CDR1 MNHEY and CDR2 SMNVEV (reference sequence). This CDR3 is 13 amino acids long.